These 14 T cell receptor beta chains came from one sample sequenced in a study of brain T cells in children with intractable seizures. Time point defined: blood from clinic visit 5 months post-surgery; TSC patient then seizure free. This table comes from immunoSEQ multiplex PCR, and its TCRdb copy is limited to in-frame clones, with some not included. This table holds a few hundred thousand clones, about 94% found once. The source was peripheral blood, collected 4 to 5 months after surgery. Receptors originate from a boy in the first two years of life with tuberous sclerosis and intractable seizures.

This clone was detected only a few times. The J gene is TRBJ1-5, the V gene TRBV19; D unresolved. The CDR3 extends over 12 amino acids. The V gene's germline CDR1 is LNHDA and CDR2 SQIVND (reference sequence). The V gene lost 5 bases and the J gene lost 10 bases, with 12 bases spanning the gap. The CDR3 DNA sequence: TGTGCCAGTAGTCAGTCCCCCGGACCCCAGCATTTT. It encodes CASSQSPGPQHF.

The J gene is TRBJ1-2, the V gene TRBV3-1 (or the pseudogene TRBV3-2), with D uncertain. V lost 8 bases and J 7 bases, leaving 17 bases between the germline ends. This CDR3 is 13 amino acids long. Germline lookup yields CDR1 LGHDT and CDR2 YNNKEL (reference sequence). The CDR3 nucleotides are TGTGCCAGCGGAGAGGGAGGGTTGTTTGGCTACACCTTC. It specifies CASGEGGLFGYTF.

Turning to this clone: Other DNA sequences of this sample code for an identical CDR3. The CDR3 here is CASSIGSSSYNEQFF. The CDR3 DNA sequence: TGTGCCAGTAGTATTGGGTCTAGCTCCTACAATGAGCAGTTCTTC. The rearrangement joins TRBV19 to TRBJ2-1; no reliable D call. The V gene's germline CDR1 is LNHDA and CDR2 SQIVND (reference sequence). Trimming took off 3 bases at V and 0 bases at J, with 9 bases between the two ends. The CDR3 extends over 15 amino acids.

In DNA form, the CDR3 reads TGTGCCAGCAGCTTTATCCGAGTAGGGATGACAGATACGCAGTATTTT. This encodes CASSFIRVGMTDTQYF. The chain recombines TRBV5-4 with TRBJ2-3, with D hard to call. Germline CDR1 SGHNT, CDR2 YYREEE (reference sequence). The CDR3 loop spans 16 amino acids. Between the trimmed V and J ends, which lost 2 bases and 3 bases, there was a span of 16 bases.

This rearrangement joins TRBV20-1 to TRBJ2-7; 7 bases line up with TRBD1. This CDR3 comprises 11 residues. Looked up from germline, CDR1 is DFQATT and CDR2 is SNEGSKA (reference sequence). The V gene end was trimmed by 5 bases and the J gene end by 6 bases; junction bases not matched to a gene: 4. The CDR3 DNA follows: TGCAGTGCTCAGACAGGGAGCGAGCAGTACTTC. Translating gives CSAQTGSEQYF.

The chain carries TRBV29-1 and TRBJ2-7, with D hard to call. Germline V gene lookup returns CDR1 SQVTM and CDR2 ANQGSEA. The CDR3 runs to 10 residues. Here the CDR3 reads CRKSSYEQYF. The CDR3 DNA is TGCAGGAAGTCCTCCTACGAGCAGTACTTC.

This chain uses TRBV5-6 with TRBJ2-3; D remains unclear. This CDR3 is 12 amino acids long. Germline V gene sequence: CDR1 SGHDT, CDR2 YYEEEE. Trimming removed 4 bases from V and 3 bases from J, with 6 bases in between. In DNA, the CDR3 is TGTGCCAGCAGCAGAAGGACAGATACGCAGTATTTT. Translating it yields CASSRRTDTQYF.

The chain recombines TRBV6-4 with TRBJ1-2; D call uncertain. The CDR3 covers 10 residues. Trimming left V 8 bases short and J 4 bases short, with 5 bases between. CDR1 MRHNA and CDR2 SNTAGT come from the germline V gene. The CDR3 protein is CASGSYGYTF. In DNA form, the CDR3 reads TGTGCCAGCGGCAGCTATGGCTACACCTTC.

The gene calls are TRBV11-3 and TRBJ2-1; TRBD2 aligns across 13 bases. With V trimmed by 2 bases and J by 12 bases, 4 bases remained unmatched. The CDR3 covers 14 residues. Germline V lookup: CDR1 SGHNT, CDR2 YENEEA. This CDR3 reads CASSLRTSGSPQFF. CDR3 DNA sequence: TGTGCCAGCAGCTTAAGGACTAGCGGGAGCCCGCAGTTCTTC.

The rearrangement uses TRBV28 and TRBJ1-3; 8 bases match TRBD1. This CDR3 is 17 amino acids long. The V segment lost 5 bases and the J segment 2 bases; nucleotides outside the gene matches: 11. The V gene's germline CDR1 is MDHEN and CDR2 SYDVKM. The CDR3 region is CASSGGGQGDTGNTIYF. CDR3 sequence (DNA): TGTGCCAGCAGTGGGGGTGGACAGGGAGACACTGGAAACACCATATATTTT.

This chain joins TRBV7-6 and TRBJ2-7; D perhaps matches TRBD1 (6 bases). The V gene's germline CDR1 is SGHVS and CDR2 FNYEAQ. Trimming cost V 1 base and J 0 bases, with 13 bases left between them. The CDR3 has 16 residues. The chain's CDR3 is CASSLGVTGSSYEQYF. CDR3 coding DNA: TGTGCCAGCAGCTTAGGTGTCACAGGGTCCTCCTACGAGCAGTACTTC.

The chain uses TRBV28 and TRBJ1-5; D perhaps matches TRBD1 (5 bases). Germline V gene data show CDR1 as MDHEN and CDR2 as SYDVKM. The CDR3 is 15 amino acids. V lost 1 base and J lost 4, with 11 bases in between. This CDR3 reads CASSLSRATNQPQHF. The CDR3 nucleotides read TGTGCCAGCAGTTTATCCAGGGCAACGAATCAGCCCCAGCATTTT.

The chain is built from TRBV10-3 and TRBJ2-5; 10 bases line up with TRBD1. The ends lost 10 bases at V and 5 bases at J; junction bases unmatched: 10. Germline V CDR1 and CDR2: ENHRY, SYGVKD. CDR3 length equals 14 residues. Here the CDR3 reads CATSRDRGIETQYF. In DNA form, the CDR3 reads TGTGCCACGAGCCGGGACAGGGGAATTGAGACCCAGTACTTC.

The chain has TRBV24-1 and TRBJ1-1; D remains ambiguous. CDR1 and CDR2 (germline): KGHDR, SFDVKD. Trimming removed 8 bases at V and 4 bases at J, with 10 bases between. The CDR3 loop spans 12 amino acids. The CDR3 bases are TGTGCCACCATGGGTCCTAGCACTGAAGCTTTCTTT. It translates to CATMGPSTEAFF.